What follows describes a single T cell receptor (beta chain). Its antigen is undetermined. This sample is part of a study of T cell responses to AZD1222 COVID-19 vaccine. Study-wide background: Some second doses came at about 4 weeks and others at about 12 weeks; these were pooled. Study-level results: Regions left unmutated in variants are reportedly the target of nearly half of spike-specific TCRs. White British people made up most donors, females outnumbered males, and clonal diversity was possibly underestimated. Once two AZD1222 doses were given, Spike-specific TCR breadth and depth went up.

TCRdb's copy holds only in-frame clones and misses some; the assay was immunoSEQ multiplex PCR. The data show more than 150,000 clones, with about 92% seen just once and 8% to 13% held by the top ten. The germline gives CDR1 SGHAT, CDR2 FQNNGV. The CDR3 has 13 residues. V shed 11 bases and J shed 0 bases, with 13 bases lying between them. The source is an adult in good health. The chain carries TRBV11-2 and TRBJ1-1; TRBD1 is a possible D gene (5 bases). Material: peripheral blood, obtained on day 0 of AZD1222 vaccination. Written as DNA, the CDR3 is TGTGCCTCGTCCCAGGGTGTGAACACTGAAGCTTTCTTT. Its protein is CASSQGVNTEAFF.